The rows below give T cell receptor beta chains drawn from one sample of a study of chemoradiotherapy in HPV16-positive cancers. The method was immunoSEQ multiplex PCR; TCRdb's version includes in-frame clones alone and lacks a portion of them. The table lists about 66,000 clones, around nine tenths of them singletons, with 4% to 4.5% in the top ten. The starting material was blood, obtained from a patient who underwent chemoradiotherapy. The receptors originated from a human donor with HPV-associated anogenital cancer. Each CDR3 is given with its conserved first and last residue. Each record gives: J gene, clone size, V gene, D gene, CDR3 DNA, CDR3 protein. A D gene is named only where the DNA matches it firmly. A clone size is listed for some rows: how often the clone was seen (once, few, many), or a class if it is expanded.

>TRBJ2-7|NA|TRBV28|TRBD2
TGTGCCAGCAGTTTACCTCGACTAGCGGGCTACGAGCAGTACTTC
CASSLPRLAGYEQYF
>TRBJ2-5|NA|TRBV4-2|NA
TGTGCCAGCAGCCAAGGGGGGAAAGAGACCCAGTACTTC
CASSQGGKETQYF
>TRBJ2-2|NA|TRBV9|TRBD1
TGTGCCAGCAGCGTCGGACAGGGCAGTCCCGGGGAGCTGTTTTTT
CASSVGQGSPGELFF
>TRBJ1-2|few|TRBV5-6|NA
TGTGCCAGCAGCTTGCAGGTTGACAGTACCTATGGCTACACCTTC
CASSLQVDSTYGYTF
>TRBJ2-5|NA|TRBV7-2|TRBD2
TGTGCCAGCAGCTCCCGGCGGGGGTTTACCCAGTACTTC
CASSSRRGFTQYF
>TRBJ2-7|NA|TRBV5-6|TRBD2
TGTGCCAGCAGCTTGTTGACAGGCTTTCTGGCGGGAGGAGGTGAGCAGTACTTC
CASSLLTGFLAGGGEQYF
>TRBJ1-1|NA|TRBV6-9|NA
TGTGCCAGCACTAGCCCCACTGAAGCTTTCTTT
CASTSPTEAFF
>TRBJ1-3|NA|TRBV7-3|NA
TGTGCCAGCAGCTTAACTGCTACTGGAAACACCATATATTTT
CASSLTATGNTIYF
>TRBJ1-1|NA|TRBV30|NA
TGTGCGGGAGAGATGAACACTGAAGCTTTCTTT
CAGEMNTEAFF
>TRBJ1-1|few|TRBV20-1|NA
TGCAGTGCTAAGGGTTATACTGAAGCTTTCTTT
CSAKGYTEAFF
>TRBJ1-1|NA|TRBV27|NA
TGTGCCAGCAGTTTAATTTTCGTACAGGGGAACACTGAAGCTTTCTTT
CASSLIFVQGNTEAFF
>TRBJ2-5|NA|TRBV7-9|NA
TGTGCCAGCAGCTCATTCCGGGACCAAGAGACCCAGTACTTC
CASSSFRDQETQYF
>TRBJ1-2|NA|TRBV11-2|TRBD1
TGTGCCAGCAGCTCCCCGGGACAGAAAGGCCACACCTTC
CASSSPGQKGHTF
>TRBJ1-2|NA|TRBV29-1|NA
TGCAGCGTTGCCCTAGGGGACTCCTATGGCTACACCTTC
CSVALGDSYGYTF
>TRBJ2-1|NA|TRBV28|TRBD1
TGTGCCAGCAGTTCGCAGGGGGCCTACAATGAGCAGTTCTTC
CASSSQGAYNEQFF
>TRBJ2-3|NA|TRBV2|TRBD1
TGTGCCAGCAGGGACGGACAGGGCTGGACAGATACGCAGTATTTT
CASRDGQGWTDTQYF
>TRBJ2-2|NA|TRBV7-6|TRBD2
TGTGCCAGCAGTCTTAGATCGAGCGGGAGGTGGGATACCGGGGAGCTGTTTTTT
CASSLRSSGRWDTGELFF
>TRBJ1-2|NA|TRBV2|NA
TGTGCCAGCAGTGGGGAGGGCTCCTATGGCTACACCTTC
CASSGEGSYGYTF
>TRBJ1-2|NA|TRBV28|NA
TGTGCCAGCACCATTAGGCCAGACTATGGCTACACCTTC
CASTIRPDYGYTF
>TRBJ2-1|NA|TRBV7-2|NA
TGTGCCAGCAGCCCCGACCGCGTTGAGCAGTTCTTC
CASSPDRVEQFF
>TRBJ2-7|once|TRBV27|NA
TGTGCCAGCACCCTTCTGGGTCCCGGAGAAACAGGAGAATACGAGCAGTACTTC
CASTLLGPGETGEYEQYF
>TRBJ2-3|NA|TRBV5-4|NA
TGTGCCAGCAGCTTGGTGCTAGCGTCAGATACGCAGTATTTT
CASSLVLASDTQYF
>TRBJ1-6|once|TRBV13|NA
TGTGCCAGCAGCTTAGACGGACCGATGAGCTCCTATAATTCACCCCTCCACTTT
CASSLDGPMSSYNSPLHF
>TRBJ1-4|NA|TRBV6-5|NA
TGTGCCAGCAGTCGGGACACCCGTAATGAAAAACTGTTTTTT
CASSRDTRNEKLFF
>TRBJ2-3|NA|TRBV2|NA
TGTGCCAGCAGCATTAGCACAGATACGCAGTATTTT
CASSISTDTQYF
>TRBJ1-1|NA|TRBV5-1|NA
TGCGCCAGCAGCTTGGCGGGGGGCCCCATGAACACTGAAGCTTTCTTT
CASSLAGGPMNTEAFF
>TRBJ1-1|NA|TRBV20-1|NA
TGCAGTGCTAGACGACAGACTGAAGCTTTCTTT
CSARRQTEAFF
>TRBJ2-2|NA|TRBV10-2|NA
TGCGCCAGTACACTCCTCCCCGGGGAGCTGTTTTTT
CASTLLPGELFF
>TRBJ2-3|NA|TRBV10-3|TRBD2
TGTGCCATCAGTGGAAGCGGGATCCCCACAGATACGCAGTATTTT
CAISGSGIPTDTQYF
>TRBJ2-5|NA|TRBV11-2|NA
TGTGCCAGCAGCCGCCCGTTTGGGGATCAAGAGACCCAGTACTTC
CASSRPFGDQETQYF
>TRBJ2-7|NA|TRBV27|NA
TGTGCCAGCAGTTTGGGGGGCGAGCAGTACTTC
CASSLGGEQYF
>TRBJ1-2|NA|TRBV30|NA
TGTGCCTGGAGTGATGGAAGGGGGAAGGGCTACACCTTC
CAWSDGRGKGYTF
>TRBJ2-2|NA|TRBV13|TRBD2
TGTGCCAGCAGCTCGTCGTGGACTAGCCTGGGCACCGGGGAGCTGTTTTTT
CASSSSWTSLGTGELFF
>TRBJ2-1|few|TRBV27|NA
TGTGCCAGCAGTTTCGACAGACTGGATGAGCAGTTCTTC
CASSFDRLDEQFF
>TRBJ1-4|NA|TRBV15|TRBD1
TGTGCCACCAGCTTGGGGGGAACAGGGGGAAATGAAAAACTGTTTTTT
CATSLGGTGGNEKLFF
>TRBJ1-6|NA|TRBV6-6|TRBD1
TGTGCCAGCCGCAGGGGGCGAGGTTCACCCCTCCACTTT
CASRRGRGSPLHF
>TRBJ2-7|NA|TRBV27|NA
TGTGCCAGCAGCCGGGTAAACTCCTACGAGCAGTACTTC
CASSRVNSYEQYF
>TRBJ1-2|NA|TRBV4-1|NA
TGCGCCAGCAGCCAAGGGACCGTTAACTATGGCTACACCTTC
CASSQGTVNYGYTF
>TRBJ2-7|NA|TRBV5-1|NA
TGCGCCAGCAGCTTGGAGGGGCAGGGTAGGGGCGAGCAGTACTTC
CASSLEGQGRGEQYF
>TRBJ2-1|once|TRBV6-1|NA
TGTGCCATTGGGTCGTGGGGGGCGCAGTTCTTC
CAIGSWGAQFF
>TRBJ2-1|NA|TRBV27|NA
TGTGCCAGCAGTTTTTTTGCCCCCCTCGAGGGATCTGAGCAGTTCTTC
CASSFFAPLEGSEQFF